This record looks at one TCR beta chain sequence and its context. The sample originates from a study of T cells in localized non-small cell lung cancer. V lost 0 bases and J lost 0, with 9 bases in between. The CDR3 has 15 residues. Germline lookup yields CDR1 SGHRS and CDR2 YFSETQ. Generated by immunoSEQ multiplex PCR, the TCRdb table keeps only in-frame clones and is missing some. The table lists around 40,000 clones, about 83% of them singletons. Here the sequenced sample was PBMCs, taken before any cancer treatment. The clonotype comes from a man aged 40 to 70 with stage II lung adenocarcinoma. This chain connects TRBV5-1 to TRBJ1-1; perhaps TRBD1 as D (5 bases). This CDR3 is CASSLDQGMNTEAFF. The CDR3 DNA follows: TGCGCCAGCAGCTTGGACCAGGGCATGAACACTGAAGCTTTCTTT.